The 23 T cell receptor beta chains below come from one sample, sequenced in a study of blood T cell repertoires in COVID-19. The protocol was immunoSEQ multiplex PCR, while the TCRdb copy is restricted to in-frame clones and leaves out a portion. Of approximately 210,000 clones listed, around 85% were seen once; the top ten hold less than 0.75%. The sample was peripheral blood. These receptors were collected from a man in his forties with acute or convalescent COVID-19.

J is TRBJ2-7 and V is TRBV7-9; the D gene is possibly TRBD2 (6 bases). Trimming left V 1 base short and J 0 bases short, with 13 bases between. Germline-derived CDR1 and CDR2 are SEHNR and FQNEAQ (reference sequence). This CDR3 region has 16 residues. The CDR3 bases are TGTGCCAGCAGCTTAGGCGTTAGCGGACGCTCCTACGAGCAGTACTTC. Its protein is CASSLGVSGRSYEQYF.

The chain has TRBV27 and TRBJ2-3; 7 positions agree with TRBD2. Germline CDR1 reads MNHEY; CDR2 reads SMNVEV (reference sequence). J gave up 2 bases and V 6 bases, and 8 bases lay outside the gene matches. The CDR3 totals 15 residues. The CDR3 coding sequence is TGTGCCAGCAGACAAGGGACTACCTCCACAGATACGCAGTATTTT. This gives the protein CASRQGTTSTDTQYF.

This clone was counted only a few times. The chain has TRBV7-9 and TRBJ2-2, with unresolved D. V lost 3 bases and J lost 7, with 18 bases in between. Germline CDR1 and CDR2: SEHNR and FQNEAQ (reference sequence). The CDR3 is made up of 16 amino acids. CDR3 nucleotide sequence: TGTGCCAGCAGCTTTGACTCCACGCGCGCCGGCGGGGAGCTGTTTTTT. Encoded protein: CASSFDSTRAGGELFF.

This clone was seen only a few times. V gene TRBV4-2 combines with J gene TRBJ2-1, with 9 bases lining up with TRBD2. The CDR3 is 16 amino acids. The ends lost 5 bases at V and 4 bases at J; junction bases unmatched: 9. From germline, CDR1 is LGHNA and CDR2 YNFKEQ. The CDR3 reads CASSLRLAEFYNEQFF. The CDR3 nucleotides read TGTGCCAGCAGCTTACGACTAGCGGAATTTTACAATGAGCAGTTCTTC.

The chain carries TRBV27 and TRBJ1-5, with 9 bases aligning to TRBD1. The germline CDR1 and CDR2 sequences are MNHEY and SMNVEV (reference sequence). V lost 5 bases and J lost 2; bases outside the gene matches: 7. The CDR3 extends over 16 amino acids. The CDR3 spells CASSPGTGHRNQPQHF. CDR3 nucleotides: TGTGCCAGCAGTCCCGGGACAGGGCACCGCAATCAGCCCCAGCATTTT.

The chain carries TRBV6-4 and TRBJ2-2; perhaps TRBD2 as D (5 bases). Germline CDR1 is MRHNA and CDR2 is SNTAGT. The V end lost 0 bases, the J end lost 3 bases, and 5 bases lay between the germline ends. The CDR3 is 14 residues long. CDR3 DNA sequence: TGTGCCAGCAGTGACTCACTAGACACCGGGGAGCTGTTTTTT. Residues: CASSDSLDTGELFF.

This chain connects TRBV11-2 to TRBJ1-2, with TRBD1 identical over 10 bases. V was pared by 0 bases and J by 8 bases, with 15 bases of the junction left unmatched. Germline lookup yields CDR1 SGHAT and CDR2 FQNNGV. This CDR3 has 18 amino acids. In DNA form, the CDR3 reads TGTGCCAGCAGCTTAGATCCCCGATTAAGGGACAGGGGTAGAGGCTACACCTTC. Encoded protein: CASSLDPRLRDRGRGYTF.

The genes are TRBV5-1 and TRBJ1-4; D possibly corresponds to TRBD1 (6 bases). Trimming cost V 5 bases and J 7 bases, with 15 bases left between them. The CDR3 is 14 amino acids. Looked up from germline, CDR1 is SGHRS and CDR2 is YFSETQ. In DNA, the CDR3 is TGCGCCAGCAGATGGGCAGGGGAGGGTGAAAAACTGTTTTTT. Protein sequence: CASRWAGEGEKLFF.

The V and J genes are TRBV19 and TRBJ1-1, with D maybe TRBD1 (5 bases). CDR1 is LNHDA and CDR2 is SQIVND in the germline V gene (reference sequence). CDR3 length equals 14 residues. Trimming stripped 6 bases from V and 4 bases from J, with 15 bases between. CDR3 nucleotides: TGTGCCAGTAGGGGGGGGTCCTGGATCACTGAAGCTTTCTTT. Protein sequence: CASRGGSWITEAFF.

This chain uses TRBV28 with TRBJ1-2; TRBD1 aligns across 12 bases. Germline V CDR1 and CDR2: MDHEN, SYDVKM. The length of the CDR3 is 15 residues. Trimming removed 3 bases from V and 7 bases from J; junction bases left unmatched: 6. In nucleotides, the CDR3 is TGTGCCAGCAGTTTCCGGGACAGGGGGCTCGGTGGCTACACCTTC. Its protein is CASSFRDRGLGGYTF.

J is TRBJ1-1 and V is TRBV30; D remains unclear. The germline CDR1 and CDR2 sequences are GTSNPN and SVGIG (reference sequence). V lost 3 bases, J lost 2 bases, and 10 bases lay in between. The length of the CDR3 is 13 residues. The CDR3 protein is CAWRRVVNTEAFF. The CDR3 nucleotides are TGTGCCTGGAGGAGGGTCGTCAACACTGAAGCTTTCTTT.

The chain combines TRBV7-8 with TRBJ1-2; D remains ambiguous. Germline values: CDR1 SGHVS, CDR2 FQNEAQ. The CDR3 has 16 residues. V was trimmed by 2 bases and J by 4 bases, leaving 17 bases between them. The CDR3 spells CASSLRRVARGYGYTF. The CDR3 region has the DNA TGTGCCAGCAGCTTAAGGAGGGTAGCCCGGGGCTATGGCTACACCTTC.

This sequence joins TRBV19 and TRBJ2-3, with D tentatively TRBD2 (5 bases). V lost 1 base and J 0 bases, leaving 8 bases between the germline ends. CDR1 and CDR2 (germline): LNHDA, SQIVND (reference sequence). The CDR3 runs to 15 residues. The DNA of the CDR3 is TGTGCCAGTAGTATAGGAGCGGCGAGCACAGATACGCAGTATTTT. Residues: CASSIGAASTDTQYF.

This clone was detected a few times. Other nucleotide sequences from this sample produce the same CDR3. This chain links TRBV12-3 or TRBV12-4 with TRBJ2-7, with a possible D match to TRBD2 (6 bases). This CDR3 is 12 amino acids long. V was trimmed by 8 bases and J by 2 bases, leaving 10 bases between them. The chain's CDR3 is CASRGGPYEQYF. The CDR3 DNA follows: TGTGCCAGCCGGGGAGGCCCCTACGAGCAGTACTTC.

In regard to this clone: This specimen includes other DNA sequences encoding the same CDR3. The rearrangement uses TRBV7-3 and TRBJ2-3; a weak D match, TRBD1 (5 bases). CDR3 length equals 14 residues. The ends were cut back, 5 bases at V and 6 bases at J, with 15 bases in the middle. CDR1 is SGHTA and CDR2 is FQGTGA in the germline V gene. CDR3 loop: CASSRTGPGDTQYF. CDR3 DNA sequence: TGTGCCAGCAGCCGTACAGGCCCAGGTGATACGCAGTATTTT.

This clone was seen once. V is TRBV28 and J is TRBJ2-1; 9 bases line up with TRBD2. The CDR3 contains 16 residues. V lost 7 bases and J lost 0; bases outside the gene matches: 7. Germline V gene sequence: CDR1 MDHEN, CDR2 SYDVKM. The CDR3 DNA reads TGTGCCAGCACGGCTAGCGGGGCCCGCTCCTACAATGAGCAGTTCTTC. Protein product: CASTASGARSYNEQFF.

The chain couples TRBV6-6 to TRBJ1-3; D is unresolved. V was shortened by 0 bases and J by 0 bases, with 6 bases between the two germline ends. The CDR3 is 15 amino acids. CDR1 and CDR2 from the germline V gene are MNHNY and SVGAGI (reference sequence). In DNA form, the CDR3 reads TGTGCCAGCAGTTACTCGAGGAGCTCTGGAAACACCATATATTTT. It encodes CASSYSRSSGNTIYF.

This chain links TRBV4-3 with TRBJ2-2; TRBD1 is a possible D gene (5 bases). V was shortened by 1 base and J by 6 bases, with 9 bases between the two germline ends. The CDR3 sequence is 14 residues long. Germline CDR1 is LGHNA and CDR2 is YSLEER. The CDR3 here is CASSQGGYAGELFF. Written as DNA, the CDR3 is TGCGCCAGCAGCCAAGGGGGCTATGCCGGGGAGCTGTTTTTT.

The rearrangement joins TRBV11-3 to TRBJ2-1; possibly TRBD2 for D (6 bases). The germline V gene has CDR1 SGHNT and CDR2 YENEEA. The CDR3 covers 13 residues. Trimming stripped 1 base from V and 15 bases from J, with 16 bases between. CDR3 residues: CASSLGEASTRFF. In nucleotides, the CDR3 is TGTGCCAGCAGCTTAGGGGAGGCATCTACCCGGTTCTTC.

The J gene is TRBJ1-5, the V gene TRBV6-5; D call uncertain. CDR1 is MNHEY and CDR2 is SVGAGI in the germline V gene. This CDR3 is 13 amino acids long. The V end was cut by 0 bases, the J end by 9 bases, with 9 bases between. As DNA, the CDR3 is TGTGCCAGCAGTTACTCGAAGGCGGGGCCCCAGCATTTT. Protein: CASSYSKAGPQHF.

This rearrangement joins TRBV19 to TRBJ1-1; 9 positions agree with TRBD1. In germline, CDR1 is LNHDA, CDR2 SQIVND (reference sequence). Germline trimming cut 3 bases from V and 4 bases from J; bases unmatched to any gene: 9. The CDR3 covers 16 residues. The CDR3 DNA sequence: TGTGCCAGTAGTATCGTCGGGACAGGGTGGAGCACTGAAGCTTTCTTT. Translated: CASSIVGTGWSTEAFF.

On this clone itself: Other DNA sequences from this sample encode an identical CDR3 as well. This chain connects TRBV18 to TRBJ1-2; D gene ambiguous. CDR3 length: 13 residues. The germline V and J ends were trimmed by 3 bases and 3 bases, with 8 bases remaining between them. Looked up from germline, CDR1 is KGHSH and CDR2 is LQKENI. Here the CDR3 reads CASSPGRDYGYTF. CDR3 in DNA: TGTGCCAGCTCACCTGGGCGAGACTATGGCTACACCTTC.

The chain has TRBV2 and TRBJ2-7, with 8 nucleotides matching TRBD2. In germline, CDR1 is SNHLY, CDR2 FYNNEI. CDR3 size: 13 residues. The J segment lost 2 bases and the V segment lost 6 bases, leaving 3 bases of the junction unmatched. The CDR3: CASRGLATYEQYF. The CDR3, as DNA: TGTGCCAGCAGAGGACTAGCAACCTACGAGCAGTACTTC.